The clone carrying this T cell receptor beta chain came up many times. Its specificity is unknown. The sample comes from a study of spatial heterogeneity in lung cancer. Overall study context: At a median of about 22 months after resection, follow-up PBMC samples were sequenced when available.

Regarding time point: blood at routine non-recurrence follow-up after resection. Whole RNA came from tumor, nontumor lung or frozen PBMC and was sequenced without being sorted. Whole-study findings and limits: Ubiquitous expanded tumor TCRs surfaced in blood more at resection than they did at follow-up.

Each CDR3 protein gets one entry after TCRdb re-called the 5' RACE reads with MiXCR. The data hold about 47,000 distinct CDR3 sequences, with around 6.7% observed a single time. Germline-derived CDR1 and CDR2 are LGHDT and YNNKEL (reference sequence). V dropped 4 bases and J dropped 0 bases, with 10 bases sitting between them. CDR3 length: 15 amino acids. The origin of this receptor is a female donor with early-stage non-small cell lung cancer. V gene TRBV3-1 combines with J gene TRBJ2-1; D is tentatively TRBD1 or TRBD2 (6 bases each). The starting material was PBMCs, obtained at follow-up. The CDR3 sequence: CASSRGAGSYNEQFF. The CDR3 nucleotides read TGTGCCAGCAGCCGGGGGGCAGGCTCCTACAATGAGCAGTTCTTC.